The 14 T cell receptor beta chains below come from one sample, sequenced in a study of T cell repertoires in cytomegalovirus infection (dated by TCRdb to between 2018 and 2021). Sequencing instrument: Illumina HiSeq 1500. TCRdb cleaned the public reads at Q25 with fastp, built clones with MiXCR and kept in-frame beta chains. Rows with a matching CDR3 protein are joined into one entry that keeps the most common DNA and genes. The sample includes 150,000 to 200,000 distinct CDR3 sequences, with about 30% observed a single time. The top ten constitute about 28% of the sample. The sample taken for sequencing was PBMCs. The receptors derive from a human donor in good health (CMV status not recorded). Some clones in this sample may be carry-over from other donors' samples.

This clonotype turned up a few times. CDR3 DNA sequence: TGTGCCAGTATCCGTGGACCCCAATATAGCAATCAGCCCCAGCATTTT. Its translation is CASIRGPQYSNQPQHF. V usage is TRBV19 and J usage is TRBJ1-5; D not resolved. The CDR3 extends over 16 amino acids. Trimming pared 7 bases from V and 0 bases from J, leaving 16 bases between. Germline loops: CDR1 LNHDA, CDR2 SQIVND (reference sequence).

V is TRBV7-3 and J is TRBJ1-1, with 9 nucleotides matching TRBD1. From germline, CDR1 is SGHTA and CDR2 FQGTGA. V shed 5 bases and J 7 bases; nucleotides not matched to a gene: 5. The CDR3 loop spans 13 amino acids. The CDR3: CASSLLTGGEAFF. DNA for the CDR3: TGTGCCAGCAGCCTGCTGACAGGGGGTGAAGCTTTCTTT.

This clonotype was counted a few times. This rearrangement joins TRBV7-2 to TRBJ1-2; D gene ambiguous. Germline CDR1 SGHTA, CDR2 FQGNSA. V gave up 5 bases and J gave up 0 bases, with 16 bases separating them. This CDR3 region has 16 residues. DNA for the CDR3: TGTGCCAGCAGCCTAAGTCCGGATATAGCTAACTATGGCTACACCTTC. This encodes CASSLSPDIANYGYTF.

This clonotype was counted at least ten times. The V gene is TRBV19, the J gene TRBJ1-1; the D is unclear. V was clipped by 2 bases and J by 1 base, with 5 bases between them. Germline CDR1 is LNHDA and CDR2 is SQIVND (reference sequence). The CDR3 extends over 13 amino acids. The CDR3 loop reads CASSIKENTEAFF. DNA of the CDR3: TGTGCCAGTAGTATAAAGGAGAACACTGAAGCTTTCTTT.

This rearrangement joins TRBV6-2 or TRBV6-3 to TRBJ1-6; TRBD1 might be the D (6 bases). The CDR3 runs to 15 residues. V was trimmed by 2 bases and J by 10 bases, leaving 15 bases between them. The germline gives CDR1 MNHEY, CDR2 SVGEGT. Here the CDR3 DNA reads TGTGCCAGCAGTTACGGATCAGGGGAGTACTCACCCCTCCACTTT. Protein product: CASSYGSGEYSPLHF.

The sample holds many counts of this clonotype. CDR3 residues: CASSLSPRGWEQYF. In nucleotides, the CDR3 is TGTGCCAGCAGCTTAAGCCCCAGGGGATGGGAGCAGTACTTC. The gene calls are TRBV7-8 and TRBJ2-7; D perhaps matches TRBD1 (6 bases). In germline, CDR1 is SGHVS, CDR2 FQNEAQ. This CDR3 is built from 14 residues. Trimming cost V 2 bases and J 7 bases, with 15 bases left between them.

In this sample, this clonotype turned up once. CDR3 in DNA: TGCAGTGCTAGAGATCTAAGGGAAGTAACAGATACGCAGTATTTT. Residues: CSARDLREVTDTQYF. V gene TRBV20-1 combines with J gene TRBJ2-3, with no clear D. Trimming left V 0 bases short and J 3 bases short, with 13 bases between. CDR3 length equals 15 residues. Germline CDR1 DFQATT, CDR2 SNEGSKA (reference sequence).

This clonotype was observed a few times. The chain couples TRBV14 to TRBJ1-1; 8 nucleotides line up with TRBD1. V dropped 4 bases and J dropped 6; count of bases not matched to a gene: 10. The CDR3 extends over 15 amino acids. Germline CDR1 is SGHDN and CDR2 is FVKESK. The DNA of the CDR3 is TGTGCCAGCAGCCCCGATCCAGGGGGCCAGGCTGAAGCTTTCTTT. Encoded protein: CASSPDPGGQAEAFF.

This clonotype was observed once. This chain links TRBV19 with TRBJ1-2, with 9 bases matching TRBD1. CDR3 length equals 13 residues. The junction had 3 bases not matched to a gene; V was cut back by 3 bases and J by 7 bases. Germline V gene lookup returns CDR1 LNHDA and CDR2 SQIVND (reference sequence). The DNA of the CDR3 is TGTGCCAGTAGTATGGGACAGGGACCTGGCTACACCTTC. It is translated as CASSMGQGPGYTF.

The chain employs TRBV25-1 and TRBJ2-7; 7 positions match TRBD1. Germline V gene lookup returns CDR1 MGHDK and CDR2 SYGVNS. The J segment lost 4 bases and the V segment lost 6 bases, leaving 9 bases of the junction unmatched. The CDR3 is 14 residues long. The CDR3 here is CASSSDRLPYEQYF. In nucleotides, the CDR3 is TGTGCCAGCAGCTCGGACAGGTTACCTTACGAGCAGTACTTC.

This clonotype was recorded a few times. The chain employs TRBV6-2 or TRBV6-3 and TRBJ2-5; possible D gene TRBD1, 7 bases. Trimming shortened V by 4 bases and J by 4 bases, and 16 bases separated the two germline ends. Germline V gives CDR1 MNHEY, CDR2 SVGEGT. There are 15 residues in the CDR3. CDR3 amino acids: CASSFGGTVRETQYF. The CDR3, as DNA: TGTGCCAGCAGTTTCGGAGGGACAGTAAGAGAGACCCAGTACTTC.

There are many counts of this clonotype. V gene TRBV7-9 combines with J gene TRBJ1-6; 7 bases are shared with TRBD1. The V gene's germline CDR1 is SEHNR and CDR2 FQNEAQ (reference sequence). The CDR3 runs 15 residues. Trimming took 2 bases from V and 7 from J; bases not matched to a gene: 5. The CDR3 loop is CASSLTQGENSPLHF. CDR3 coding DNA: TGTGCCAGCAGCTTAACCCAGGGGGAGAATTCACCCCTCCACTTT.

J is TRBJ1-5 and V is TRBV12-3 or TRBV12-4; D unresolved. The CDR3 is made up of 13 amino acids. Trimming shortened V by 6 bases and J by 3 bases, and 9 bases separated the two germline ends. The CDR3 loop reads CASRDTVNQPQHF. CDR3 sequence (DNA): TGTGCCAGCAGAGACACCGTCAATCAGCCCCAGCATTTT.

This clonotype was observed a handful of times. The chain employs TRBV7-2 and TRBJ1-1; possible D gene TRBD1, 6 bases. The germline CDR1 and CDR2 sequences are SGHTA and FQGNSA. Between the trimmed V and J ends, which lost 2 bases and 6 bases, there was a span of 13 bases. The length of the CDR3 is 14 residues. This chain's CDR3 is CASSLQGLAAEAFF. CDR3 DNA: TGTGCCAGCAGCTTACAGGGGCTAGCGGCTGAAGCTTTCTTT.